The 9 T cell receptor beta chains in this list originate from one sample, sequenced in a study of cytomegalovirus exposure and HLA in healthy donors. Primers for the PCR totalled 60 Vbeta and 13 Jbeta. Assay: immunoSEQ multiplex PCR; the TCRdb copy retains only in-frame clones and omits some. In the table there are about 170,000 clones, around 86% of which are singletons. What was sequenced was PBMCs. The receptor source for this set is a girl aged 2 to 10 in good health and CMV-seropositive.

CDR3 coding DNA: TGTGCCAGCAGCAATACAGGGGACACTGAAGCTTTCTTT. It specifies CASSNTGDTEAFF. V usage is TRBV11-3 and J usage is TRBJ1-1; 7 bases line up with TRBD1. Germline V gene sequence: CDR1 SGHNT, CDR2 YENEEA. J lost 3 bases, V lost 5 bases, and 3 bases had no gene match. The CDR3 covers 13 residues.

The chain is built from TRBV30 and TRBJ2-7; a possible D gene is TRBD1 (5 bases). Germline V gives CDR1 GTSNPN, CDR2 SVGIG (reference sequence). Deletions cut 0 bases from V and 1 base from J, with 7 bases between. CDR3 length equals 13 residues. Here the CDR3 reads CAWSVQASYEQYF. In nucleotides, the CDR3 is TGTGCCTGGAGTGTACAGGCTTCCTACGAGCAGTACTTC.

This rearrangement joins TRBV19 to TRBJ1-1; D perhaps matches TRBD1 (5 bases). Germline V CDR1 and CDR2: LNHDA, SQIVND (reference sequence). V lost 3 bases to trimming and J lost 6 bases, with 20 bases between them. CDR3 length: 16 residues. CDR3 sequence: CASSMGYRKEVSEAFF. CDR3 nucleotide sequence: TGTGCCAGTAGTATGGGTTACAGGAAGGAAGTATCTGAAGCTTTCTTT. The entire variable domain, with the rest obtained from reference TRBV19 and TRBJ1-1, is as follows: DGGITQSPKYLFRKEGQNVTLSCEQNLNHDAMYWYRQDPGQGLRLIYYSQIVNDFQKGDIAEGYSVSREKKESFPLTVTSAQKNPTAFYLCASSMGYRKEVSEAFFGQGTRLTVV.

The table lists this clone with a few counts. The CDR3 sequence is CASSWGVGTDTQYF. In nucleotides, the CDR3 is TGTGCCAGCAGCTGGGGGGTGGGCACAGATACGCAGTATTTT. This chain joins TRBV5-6 and TRBJ2-3, with TRBD2 as a possible D gene (6 bases). The CDR3 sequence is 14 residues long. The germline V and J ends were trimmed by 3 bases and 1 base, with 9 bases remaining between them. The germline CDR1 and CDR2 sequences are SGHDT and YYEEEE. The full variable domain, in which reference TRBV5-6 and TRBJ2-3 provide the parts outside the CDR3, is DAGVTQSPTHLIKTRGQQVTLRCSPKSGHDTVSWYQQALGQGPQFIFQYYEEEERQRGNFPDRFSGHQFPNYSSELNVNALLLGDSALYLCASSWGVGTDTQYFGPGTRLTVL.

The V call is TRBV5-5, the J call TRBJ2-2; the D gene is possibly TRBD1 (5 bases). Per germline, CDR1 SGHKS and CDR2 YYEKEE (reference sequence). With 4 bases removed from V and 5 bases from J, the gap between germline ends came to 15 bases. CDR3 length: 15 amino acids. The CDR3 nucleotides read TGTGCCAGCAGCCTGGACACGATACAAACCGGGGAGCTGTTTTTT. This sequence encodes CASSLDTIQTGELFF.

The table lists this clone with a count of one. V gene TRBV5-1 combines with J gene TRBJ2-7; 11 bases agree with TRBD2. Germline V gene data show CDR1 as SGHRS and CDR2 as YFSETQ. V lost 4 bases to trimming and J lost 4 bases; unmatched junction nucleotides: 10. The CDR3 is 16 residues long. In nucleotides, the CDR3 is TGCGCCAGCAGCCCCGTAGCGGGAGGGCCCTCATACGAGCAGTACTTC. Its protein product is CASSPVAGGPSYEQYF.

This rearrangement joins TRBV29-1 to TRBJ2-6, with D possibly being TRBD1 (5 bases). V lost 2 bases and J lost 0, with 8 bases in between. The CDR3 has 15 amino acids. Germline CDR1 and CDR2: SQVTM and ANQGSEA. In DNA, the CDR3 is TGCAGCGTTGAACAGGGCCACTCTGGGGCCAACGTCCTGACTTTC. It specifies CSVEQGHSGANVLTF.

The chain recombines TRBV5-1 with TRBJ2-5; D ambiguous. The germline V gene has CDR1 SGHRS and CDR2 YFSETQ. The CDR3 spans 14 residues. The V end was cut by 6 bases, the J end by 3 bases, with 15 bases between. CDR3: CASNDLVEEETQYF. The CDR3 region has the DNA TGCGCCAGCAACGACTTGGTTGAGGAAGAGACCCAGTACTTC.

The chain couples TRBV28 to TRBJ2-4; D gene unclear. This CDR3 has 15 amino acids. Looked up from germline, CDR1 is MDHEN and CDR2 is SYDVKM. V was trimmed by 2 bases and J by 0 bases, leaving 8 bases between them. CDR3 nucleotide sequence: TGTGCCAGCAGTTTAGTCCCTCTAGCCAAAAACATTCAGTACTTC. Protein: CASSLVPLAKNIQYF.